Included here is one T cell receptor (beta chain) sequence, with context. Its specificity is not known. The source of the sample is a study of beta chain features in type 1 diabetes. Stem cell-like memory, regulatory, central memory and naive CD4+ cells were sorted via CD45RO/CCR7/CD25/CD127/CD95/CD27. The germline CDR1 and CDR2 sequences are LNHDA and SQIVND (reference sequence). V shed 5 bases and J shed 2 bases, with 9 bases lying between them. This CDR3 has 14 residues. The sequenced template was cDNA made from the entire isolated RNA. Profiling relied on immunoSEQ multiplex PCR, and the TCRdb table lists in-frame clones only, not all of them. The sample holds about 660,000 clones, 11% to 15% seen once. The study, taken as a whole, reports: Moderately but significantly shorter TCRB CDR3s were found in Type 1 diabetes patients in all four CD4+ subsets. Reads derived from cDNA could over-represent cells showing high TCR expression.

This clonotype was obtained from a man aged 18 to 30 with type 1 diabetes. Sequencing was carried out using naive CD4+ T cells from blood. The chain carries TRBV19 and TRBJ2-2, with D possibly being TRBD1 or TRBD2 (5 bases each). CDR3 sequence: CASSRDGNTGELFF. CDR3 sequence (DNA): TGTGCCAGTAGTCGGGACGGCAACACCGGGGAGCTGTTTTTT.